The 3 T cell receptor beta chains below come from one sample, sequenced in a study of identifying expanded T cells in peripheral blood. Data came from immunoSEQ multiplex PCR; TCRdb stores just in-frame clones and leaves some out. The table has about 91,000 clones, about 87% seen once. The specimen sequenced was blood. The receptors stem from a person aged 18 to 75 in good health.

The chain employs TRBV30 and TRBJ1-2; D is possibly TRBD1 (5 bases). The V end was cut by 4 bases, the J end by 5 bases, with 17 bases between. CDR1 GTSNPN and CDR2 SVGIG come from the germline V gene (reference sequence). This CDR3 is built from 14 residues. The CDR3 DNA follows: TGTGCCTGGAATAGAGGACGGAGACAGTATGGCTACACCTTC. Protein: CAWNRGRRQYGYTF.

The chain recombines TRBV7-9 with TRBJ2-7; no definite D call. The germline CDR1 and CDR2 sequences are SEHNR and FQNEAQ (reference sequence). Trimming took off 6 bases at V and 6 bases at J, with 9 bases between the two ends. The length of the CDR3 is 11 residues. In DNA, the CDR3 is TGTGCCAGCAGTTCTTCTCCCGAGCAGTACTTC. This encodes CASSSSPEQYF.

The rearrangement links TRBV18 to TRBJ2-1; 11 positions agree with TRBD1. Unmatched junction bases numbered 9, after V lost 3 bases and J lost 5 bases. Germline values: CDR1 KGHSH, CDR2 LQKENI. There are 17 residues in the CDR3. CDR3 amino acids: CASSPLTPGQGDNEQFF. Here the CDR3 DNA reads TGTGCCAGCTCACCTTTAACTCCGGGACAGGGGGACAATGAGCAGTTCTTC.